This section outlines one T cell receptor beta chain sequence together with its context. Its antigen is still unknown. There are no base qualities to consult, and no much larger clone falls within one base. The CDR3 spans 14 residues, from the cysteine through the phenylalanine. The kept DNA is CDR3 alone, 42 bases in frame from the first base. From a lookup of the germline V gene, CDR1 and CDR2 are SGHDT and YYEEEE. Relative to germline, V is missing 4 bases and J is missing 9 bases, with 6 bases of the junction outside any gene match. These data belong to a study of neoadjuvant anti-PD-1 for oral cavity cancer (dated by TCRdb to the early 2020s). Concerning the study at large: Patients mostly received three to four biweekly doses of nivolumab at 3 mg/kg before curative-intent surgical resection. A fourth nivolumab dose was given around day 43 to patients without progression, and definitive surgical resection was performed in those patients on days 50-56. Patients with complete response, partial response or stable disease by RECIST 1.1 were defined as responders, whereas patients with progression were defined as non-responders. The parent correlative cohort had around 11 patients and a response rate of over 25%.

The time point label for this specimen denotes: before neoadjuvant nivolumab. None of the patients had received prior systemic or radiation treatment, and all were newly diagnosed with stage II-IVA oral cavity squamous cell carcinoma. The cohort was made up of patients with locally advanced, HPV-negative oral cavity squamous cell carcinoma. No culture maintenance or expansion was done, as the peripheral blood mononuclear cells went straight to analysis. Samples came from a longitudinal correlative study of a single-arm phase II trial of neoadjuvant nivolumab in oral cavity squamous cell carcinoma. Subject-matched pre- and post-treatment PBMCs and tumors from three responders and three non-responders underwent genomic DNA-based TCRbeta sequencing. Peripheral blood mononuclear cells were drawn once before nivolumab treatment and a second time after treatment, when surgery took place. The Maxwell RSC DNA from Cells kit was used to extract genomic DNA from PBMCs.

For deep sequencing, PBMC libraries mostly used 400 to 500 ng of input genomic DNA, with six replicates for each sample. Following the manufacturer's instructions, the team built TCRbeta libraries using the immunoSEQ hsTCRbeta kit. Sequencing of the completed libraries took place using an Illumina NovaSeq 6000 S4 flow cell after they had been pooled to roughly 2.8 nM. The study's processing was this. The immunoSEQ Analyzer was used for raw data preprocessing and quality control. The analysis was restricted to productive rearrangements, with each unique CDR3 amino acid sequence defining a clonotype. Repertoire clonality was estimated as the Gini-Simpson index, computed with the R package tcR. Gini indices were compared with Student's t test, and associations with tumor size change were assessed by Pearson correlation. This immuneACCESS table, as held by TCRdb, lists in-frame sequences with V and J called but not all clones. Of the missing ones, under half trace to an unresolved V gene in checked studies; the others have no known cause. That table supplies the V and J calls and clone size; D and trimming were determined from the DNA. In all, the sample holds fewer than 8,500 clones, and 76% of those were seen once. 3.4% of the sample belongs to the ten largest clones.

Study-level results and caveats: TCR analyses included only a few patients per response group, and the authors called for larger cohorts for validation. Higher pretreatment blood TCRbeta clonality and lower post-treatment tumor TCRbeta clonality were correlated with higher pretreatment blood Treg/Th17 ratios. After neoadjuvant nivolumab, significantly higher T cell clonality (Gini index) was found within PBMCs in non-responders than in responders.

Sequences were derived from PBMCs, sampled before nivolumab (anti-PD-1) treatment. This TCR came from a person between 35 and 79 years old with oral cavity squamous cell carcinoma. In this chain, TRBV5-6 is recombined with TRBJ2-5; 13 bases in the middle match TRBD2. The nucleotide sequence is given as TGTGCCAGCAGCCCCGGGACTAGCGGGGCTCCCCAGTACTTC. Its translation reads: CASSPGTSGAPQYF.